These T cell receptor beta chains were read from a single sample in a study of response to subunit inactivated influenza vaccine. TCRdb re-called the RT-PCR reads through MiXCR, storing one row per CDR3 protein. The table shows around 710,000 distinct CDR3 sequences, with 14% occurring only once. Sequences were derived from PBMCs from blood, sampled around 15 days before vaccination. The receptors stem from a man between 50 and 59 years old who received an inactivated influenza vaccine. CDR3s include the opening cysteine and the closing phenylalanine or tryptophan. A D gene is named only where the DNA matches it firmly. Clone size appears in some rows only: once, few, many, or a class for an expanded clone.

J: TRBJ2-5
D: .
V: TRBV3-1
size: .
DNA: TGTGCCAGCAGCCAAGCAGCGGTGCAAGAGACCCAGTACTTC
CDR3: CASSQAAVQETQYF

J: TRBJ1-2
D: .
V: TRBV20-1
size: many
DNA: TGCAGTGCTAGCAACCAGGGGTTATCTTTCTATGGCTACACCTTC
CDR3: CSASNQGLSFYGYTF

J: TRBJ2-3
D: TRBD1
V: TRBV4-3
size: once
DNA: TGCGCCAGCAGCTCGGACAGGGGGAAATCTGATACGCAGTATTTT
CDR3: CASSSDRGKSDTQYF

J: TRBJ1-2
D: TRBD1
V: TRBV30
size: few
DNA: TGTGCCTGGAGTGTACTGGACAGGGGACCCTATGGCTACACCTTC
CDR3: CAWSVLDRGPYGYTF

J: TRBJ2-1
D: TRBD1
V: TRBV30
size: many
DNA: TGTGCCTGGAGTGTTCCCGGGACAGGGGACAATGAGCAGTTCTTC
CDR3: CAWSVPGTGDNEQFF

J: TRBJ2-5
D: .
V: TRBV7-6
size: .
DNA: TGTGCCAGCAGCTTAGTCTTAGAGCGGGAGACCCAGTACTTC
CDR3: CASSLVLERETQYF

J: TRBJ2-7
D: .
V: TRBV9
size: many
DNA: TGTGCCAGCAGCCAAACAGGGAGCGTCTACGAGCAGTACTTC
CDR3: CASSQTGSVYEQYF

J: TRBJ2-3
D: .
V: TRBV7-2
size: many
DNA: TGTGCCAGCAGCTCCACAGATACGCAGTATTTT
CDR3: CASSSTDTQYF

J: TRBJ2-7
D: .
V: TRBV12-3/TRBV12-4
size: .
DNA: TGTGCCAGCAGTGCGCGACAGGTTTCCGAGCAGTACTTC
CDR3: CASSARQVSEQYF

J: TRBJ2-2
D: TRBD1
V: TRBV20-1
size: few
DNA: TGCAGTGCTAGAGACACAGGGGGCTCGAACACCGGGGAGCTGTTTTTT
CDR3: CSARDTGGSNTGELFF

J: TRBJ2-3
D: .
V: TRBV7-9
size: few
DNA: TGTGCCAGCAGCTTAGGGCCGGGTTTAGCAGGAGATACGCAGTATTTT
CDR3: CASSLGPGLAGDTQYF

J: TRBJ2-7
D: .
V: TRBV7-2
size: .
DNA: TGTGCCAGCAGCTTTAAAGGCGGCTACGAGCAGTACTTC
CDR3: CASSFKGGYEQYF

J: TRBJ1-6
D: .
V: TRBV7-2
size: .
DNA: TGTGCCAGCAGCTTAGTCAGTGTAGGCCAGGGGATTTCACCCCTCCACTTT
CDR3: CASSLVSVGQGISPLHF

J: TRBJ2-1
D: TRBD2
V: TRBV7-7
size: .
DNA: TGTTGCAGCAGCTTACAGCCCCTCCTAGCGGGAGCACACAATGAGCAGTTCTTC
CDR3: CCSSLQPLLAGAHNEQFF

J: TRBJ1-1
D: TRBD1
V: TRBV7-2
size: few
DNA: TGTGCCAGCAGCCCGCGACAGGGGGCGGGTGAAGCTTTCTTT
CDR3: CASSPRQGAGEAFF

J: TRBJ2-5
D: TRBD1
V: TRBV5-1
size: .
DNA: TGCGCCAGCAGCTTTGGCCGGGACAGGGGGTTTGAAGAGACCCAGTACTTC
CDR3: CASSFGRDRGFEETQYF

J: TRBJ2-3
D: TRBD2
V: TRBV11-2
size: .
DNA: TGTGCCAGCGACATAGCTGGACTAGCGGGGGGGCTGGGGGATACGCAGTATTTT
CDR3: CASDIAGLAGGLGDTQYF

J: TRBJ2-1
D: TRBD1
V: TRBV5-1
size: .
DNA: TGCGCCAGCAGCTTGGCCCGGACAGGCTACAATGAGCAGTTCTTC
CDR3: CASSLARTGYNEQFF

J: TRBJ2-7
D: .
V: TRBV6-2/TRBV6-3
size: few
DNA: TGTGCCAGCAACAGGGATTTACGAAGCTCCTACGAGCAGTACTTC
CDR3: CASNRDLRSSYEQYF

J: TRBJ2-7
D: .
V: TRBV4-3
size: .
DNA: TGCGCCAGCAGCCAAAACACAGGGTTCTACGAGCAGTACTTC
CDR3: CASSQNTGFYEQYF

J: TRBJ2-1
D: TRBD2
V: TRBV5-1
size: .
DNA: TGCGCCAGCAGCCGCACCGGGACTAGCGGTAGCTCCTACAATGAGCAGTTCTTC
CDR3: CASSRTGTSGSSYNEQFF

J: TRBJ1-1
D: TRBD1
V: TRBV5-1
size: .
DNA: TGCGCCAGCAGCTTGGAGGGTCGGGACAGGGAGACTGAAGCTTTCTTT
CDR3: CASSLEGRDRETEAFF

J: TRBJ2-3
D: TRBD1
V: TRBV4-3
size: few
DNA: TGCGCCAGCAGCCAGGCACCCCTCGGACAGGGCAGCACAGATACGCAGTATTTT
CDR3: CASSQAPLGQGSTDTQYF

J: TRBJ2-2
D: .
V: TRBV5-1
size: few
DNA: TGCGCCAGCAGCTTCATAGGAGTTATCACCGGGGAGCTGTTTTTT
CDR3: CASSFIGVITGELFF

J: TRBJ2-3
D: TRBD1
V: TRBV5-5
size: .
DNA: TGTGCCAGCAGCTTGATGGTCCAGGGGGGCACAGATACGCAGTATTTT
CDR3: CASSLMVQGGTDTQYF

J: TRBJ2-6
D: TRBD1
V: TRBV7-2
size: few
DNA: TGTGCCAGCAGCCCCTGGGACAGGAGCTCTGGGGCCAACGTCCTGACTTTC
CDR3: CASSPWDRSSGANVLTF

J: TRBJ2-1
D: TRBD2
V: TRBV12-3/TRBV12-4
size: few
DNA: TGTGCCAGCAGTTTATGGCTAGCGGGAGGTAGCGATGAGCAGTTCTTC
CDR3: CASSLWLAGGSDEQFF

J: TRBJ2-2
D: .
V: TRBV29-1
size: many
DNA: TGCAGCGTTGACGCAGGGACCAACACCGGGGAGCTGTTTTTT
CDR3: CSVDAGTNTGELFF

J: TRBJ2-1
D: TRBD2
V: TRBV7-3
size: .
DNA: TGTGCCAGCAGCTTAACCGGCGGGAGTGCCAATGAGCAGTTCTTC
CDR3: CASSLTGGSANEQFF

J: TRBJ2-1
D: .
V: TRBV7-9
size: many
DNA: TGTGCCAGCAGCTTAGTCACCGGGATAGATGAGCAGTTCTTC
CDR3: CASSLVTGIDEQFF

J: TRBJ1-2
D: .
V: TRBV30
size: few
DNA: TGTGCCTGGAATGCCATGCTTAACTATGGCTACACCTTC
CDR3: CAWNAMLNYGYTF

J: TRBJ2-5
D: TRBD1
V: TRBV20-1
size: few
DNA: TGCAGTGCTAGGGACAGGGGGCCGGAGACCCAGTACTTC
CDR3: CSARDRGPETQYF